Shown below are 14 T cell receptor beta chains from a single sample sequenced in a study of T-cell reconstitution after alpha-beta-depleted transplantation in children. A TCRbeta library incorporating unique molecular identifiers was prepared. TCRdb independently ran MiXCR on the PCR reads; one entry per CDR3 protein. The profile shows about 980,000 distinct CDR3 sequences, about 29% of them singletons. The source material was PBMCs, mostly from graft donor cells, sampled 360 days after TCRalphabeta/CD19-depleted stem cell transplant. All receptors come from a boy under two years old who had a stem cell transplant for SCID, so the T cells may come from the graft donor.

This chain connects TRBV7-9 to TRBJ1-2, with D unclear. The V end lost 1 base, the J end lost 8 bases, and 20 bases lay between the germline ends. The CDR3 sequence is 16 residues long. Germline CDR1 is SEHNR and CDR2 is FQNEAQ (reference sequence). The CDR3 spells CASSLDPPPGRGGYTF. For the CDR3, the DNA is TGTGCCAGCAGCTTAGATCCCCCTCCGGGGAGAGGAGGCTACACCTTC.

The CDR3 nucleotides are TGCGCCAGCAGTTTGAGTCCGGGGACAGGGGACGGCTACACCTTC. Translated, it gives CASSLSPGTGDGYTF. This chain connects TRBV5-1 to TRBJ1-2, with TRBD1 matching 10 bases. Germline CDR1 SGHRS, CDR2 YFSETQ. The CDR3 totals 15 residues. The junction had 12 bases not matched to a gene; V was cut back by 5 bases and J by 8 bases.

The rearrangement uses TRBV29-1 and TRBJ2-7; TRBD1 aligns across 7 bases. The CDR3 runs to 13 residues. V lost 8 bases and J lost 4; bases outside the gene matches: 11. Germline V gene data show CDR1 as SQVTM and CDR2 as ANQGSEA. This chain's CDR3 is CSILTGKGYEQYF. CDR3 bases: TGCAGCATACTGACAGGGAAGGGGTACGAGCAGTACTTC.

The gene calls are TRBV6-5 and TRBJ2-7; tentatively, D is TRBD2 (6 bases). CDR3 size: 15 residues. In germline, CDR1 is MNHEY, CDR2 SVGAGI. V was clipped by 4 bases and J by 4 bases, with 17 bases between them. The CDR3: CASSFSNSGGYEQYF. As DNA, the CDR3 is TGTGCCAGCAGTTTCTCCAATAGCGGCGGGTACGAGCAGTACTTC.

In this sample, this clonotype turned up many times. The CDR3 region has the DNA TGTGCCAGCTCACGTGCCCGGTGGGATACGCAGTATTTT. Translating gives CASSRARWDTQYF. This chain links TRBV18 with TRBJ2-3; no clear D. This CDR3 has 13 amino acids. From germline, CDR1 is KGHSH and CDR2 LQKENI. The V gene lost 4 bases and the J gene lost 6 bases, with 11 bases spanning the gap.

CDR3 sequence (DNA): TGTGCCAGCAGCTTCCTAGGTTCTGCCTACAATGAGCAGTTCTTC. Translation: CASSFLGSAYNEQFF. The gene calls are TRBV7-8 and TRBJ2-1; D remains unclear. The V end lost 3 bases, the J end lost 2 bases, and 11 bases lay between the germline ends. The CDR3 consists of 15 residues. Germline loops: CDR1 SGHVS, CDR2 FQNEAQ.

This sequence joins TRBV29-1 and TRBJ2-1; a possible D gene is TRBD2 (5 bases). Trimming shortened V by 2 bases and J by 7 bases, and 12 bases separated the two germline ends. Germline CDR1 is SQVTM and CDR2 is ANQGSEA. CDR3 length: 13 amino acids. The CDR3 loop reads CSVEFLALNEQFF. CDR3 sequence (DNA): TGCAGCGTTGAATTTCTAGCTTTGAATGAGCAGTTCTTC.

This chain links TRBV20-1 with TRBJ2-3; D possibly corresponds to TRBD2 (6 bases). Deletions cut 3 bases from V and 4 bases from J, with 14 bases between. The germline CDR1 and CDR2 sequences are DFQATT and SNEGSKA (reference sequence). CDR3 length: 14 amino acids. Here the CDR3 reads CSASPGVGADTQYF. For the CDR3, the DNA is TGCAGTGCTAGCCCGGGGGTCGGAGCAGATACGCAGTATTTT.

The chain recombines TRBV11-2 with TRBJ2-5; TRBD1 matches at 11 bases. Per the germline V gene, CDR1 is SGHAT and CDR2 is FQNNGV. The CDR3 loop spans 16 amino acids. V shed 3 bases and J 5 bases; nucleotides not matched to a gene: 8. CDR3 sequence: CASSFGTGGLLETQYF. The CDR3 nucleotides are TGTGCCAGCAGCTTTGGGACAGGGGGTTTGTTGGAGACCCAGTACTTC.

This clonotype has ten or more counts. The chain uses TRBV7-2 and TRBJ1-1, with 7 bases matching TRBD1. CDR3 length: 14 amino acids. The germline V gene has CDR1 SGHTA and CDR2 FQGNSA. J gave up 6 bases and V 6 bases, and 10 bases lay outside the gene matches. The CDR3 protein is CASRRNPGQSEAFF. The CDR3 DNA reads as TGTGCCAGCAGGCGAAATCCGGGACAGTCTGAAGCTTTCTTT.

CDR3 sequence (DNA): TGTGCCAGCAGCTTTTGGACAGGGATCGAGCACACTGAAGCTTTCTTT. It translates to CASSFWTGIEHTEAFF. The gene calls are TRBV5-5 and TRBJ1-1; 8 bases line up with TRBD1. The length of the CDR3 is 16 residues. Unmatched junction bases numbered 9, after V lost 2 bases and J lost 3 bases. Germline CDR1 reads SGHKS; CDR2 reads YYEKEE (reference sequence).

As DNA, the CDR3 is TGTGCCAGCAGCTTAGCGGCTGGCTATAATTCACCCCTCCACTTT. Protein: CASSLAAGYNSPLHF. The J gene is TRBJ1-6, the V gene TRBV11-1; D call uncertain. The CDR3 is 15 residues long. V gave up 0 bases and J gave up 3 bases, with 6 bases separating them. The V gene's germline CDR1 is SGHAT and CDR2 FQDESV (reference sequence). Using reference TRBV11-1 and TRBJ1-6 for the parts outside the CDR3, the full variable domain is EAEVAQSPRYKITEKSQAVAFWCDPISGHATLYWYRQILGQGPELLVQFQDESVVDDSQLPKDRFSAERLKGVDSTLKIQPAELGDSAMYLCASSLAAGYNSPLHFGNGTRLTVT.

DNA of the CDR3: TGTGCCAGCAGTTACGGCAGGAAAAGAGCCCACTCCTACGAGCAGTACTTC. Translation: CASSYGRKRAHSYEQYF. The chain joins TRBV6-2 or TRBV6-3 to TRBJ2-7; D not resolved. Trimming shortened V by 2 bases and J by 0 bases, and 17 bases separated the two germline ends. Germline assignment: CDR1 MNHEY and CDR2 SVGEGT. The CDR3 length is 17 residues.

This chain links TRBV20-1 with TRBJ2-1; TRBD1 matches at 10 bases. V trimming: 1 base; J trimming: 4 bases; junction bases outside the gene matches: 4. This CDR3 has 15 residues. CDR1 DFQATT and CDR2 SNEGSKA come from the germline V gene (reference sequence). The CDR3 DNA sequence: TGCAGTGCTAGAGCGGGGACAGGGGTATACAATGAGCAGTTCTTC. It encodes CSARAGTGVYNEQFF.